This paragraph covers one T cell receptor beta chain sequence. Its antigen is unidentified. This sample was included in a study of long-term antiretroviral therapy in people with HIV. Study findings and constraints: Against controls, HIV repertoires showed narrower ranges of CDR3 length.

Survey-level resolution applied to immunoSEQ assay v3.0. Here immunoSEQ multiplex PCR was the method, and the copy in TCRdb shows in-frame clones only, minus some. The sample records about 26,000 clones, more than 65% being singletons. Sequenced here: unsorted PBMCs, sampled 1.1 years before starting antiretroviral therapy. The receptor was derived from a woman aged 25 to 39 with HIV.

The CDR3 DNA reads as TGTGCCAGTAGTTCCACCGGGACAGTAAATGAAAAACTGTTTTTT. Amino acid sequence: CASSSTGTVNEKLFF. The gene calls are TRBV19 and TRBJ1-4, with 7 bases identical to TRBD1. CDR3 size: 15 residues. CDR1 and CDR2 from the germline V gene are LNHDA and SQIVND (reference sequence). V was clipped by 5 bases and J by 5 bases; unmatched bases: 8.